This T cell receptor beta chain was retrieved from a study of cytomegalovirus exposure and HLA in healthy donors listed by TCRdb under 2017. Regarding the research as a whole: An earlier analysis of approximately 640 of the donors reported about 250 Gb of sequence data and around 120 million unique TCR beta sequences from about 179 million T cells. An early release covering roughly 640 HLA-typed donors comprised about 300 gigabases of sequencing data and around 85 million unique TCR sequences. Of the approximately 400 genotyped donors, over 70% fell in the genetic ancestry cluster associated with self-reported Caucasian donors. The study aimed to test whether signatures of past pathogen exposure could be identified by cataloging public T cell receptors. The T cell repertoires of 700 or so subjects were profiled by immunosequencing and related to cytomegalovirus serostatus. Along with the approximately 670-subject first cohort, a separate validation cohort of over a hundred different subjects was used. To predict cytomegalovirus infection status, the study combined high-throughput TCR immunosequencing, statistical association of individual TCRs with disease status, and machine learning. In a later analysis, previously published TCR beta repertoires from several hundred donors were re-analyzed and high-resolution HLA genotyping was added so that TCR occurrence patterns could be studied. Rather than using new phenotypic data, the later analysis identified candidate immune exposures from TCR beta sequences and from how often those sequences occurred across donors. To decide whether each TCR beta V gene segment behaved as functional or pseudogenic, an earlier analysis of approximately 620 of the donors relied on high-throughput TCR beta sequencing. Donor age, sex, ethnicity and CMV serostatus were compiled together with the repertoire data. A later genetic analysis took genome-wide SNP genotypes for about three fifths of the roughly 700 donors and used that subset as a discovery cohort. Every repertoire in the discovery cohort had been generated on one and the same sequencing platform. HLA typing covered class I and class II loci at four-digit resolution. Typing coverage varied by locus: roughly 629-640 donors for A, B, C, DRB1 and DQB1; under 550 for DQA1; 600 to 610 for DPA1; fewer than 480 for DPB1. Roughly 5 DR-DQ haplotypes were treated as single units for association and clustering because of strong linkage in the cohort. Among 300 to 450 genotyped donors of the cohort, an average of roughly 240,000 unique TCR beta nucleotide sequences were sequenced per donor, around 18% of them non-productive. Results the study describes overall, beyond this receptor: When HLA alleles, especially DR and DQ, strongly co-occurred, TCR associations were difficult to assign to individual alleles. Sequencing depth was assumed to be roughly uniform across donors in the presence/absence analyses, though that assumption may not hold. The study gave a list of under 200 TCR beta chains associated with cytomegalovirus. Some IMGT-functional V segments, including TRBV6-2 and TRBV6-3, could not be distinguished by the 87-base-pair reads and were therefore excluded. In a later analysis, HLA-associated TCR beta chains showed more clonal expansion and lower generation probabilities than non-associated chains that were equally common. According to a later analysis, parvovirus B19, influenza, CMV and Epstein-Barr virus appeared linked to several top co-occurrence clusters. Most TCR sequences were seen in very few donors, while some public TCRs were found in many individuals. In an earlier analysis of 587 of the donors, most TCR beta V segments were observed in productive rearrangements about 90% or about 30% of the time, broadly matching IMGT annotations. A further reported finding was that TCR beta sequences accurately predicted the HLA-A and HLA-B alleles for most subjects in the first cohort. The authors suggested that the approach could potentially be extended to other disease states and immunological phenotypes. According to a later analysis, most CMV-associated TCR beta chains appeared to be HLA-restricted, and the HLA associations seemed to be driven largely by CMV exposure. In vitro tests confirmed that a few of the cytomegalovirus-associated TCR beta chains recognize cytomegalovirus antigens. The cohort was sequenced for TCR beta chains only, and without alpha or paired-chain data the features that could be detected were limited. At a false discovery rate of 0.05, a later analysis linked 15,000 to 20,000 TCR beta sequences to specific HLA alleles. Linkage disequilibrium might explain the correlated functional status among segregating V segments, but an unknown experimental factor could not be excluded. An association between a missense DCLRE1C variant and V-gene and J-gene trimming of TCR beta chains was found in a later genetic analysis and replicated in an independent cohort. In both the original and validation cohorts, the classifier was reported to diagnose cytomegalovirus status with high specificity and sensitivity. HLA typing was unavailable for some donors at each locus, so association tests used only the typed subset. A group of highly shared sequence variants was considered likely to be a technical artifact of the sequencing pipeline. Because counts were too low, 15 to 20 rarely observed V segments, including chromosome 9 orphons, were excluded from the earlier analysis of several hundred of the donors. A later genetic analysis reported fewer N-insertions in productive TCRs among donors in an Asian-associated ancestry cluster than the roughly 700-donor mean. According to a later analysis, TCR association rates differed among HLA loci, with DRB1 alleles showing the most associated TCRs and HLA-C alleles showing the fewest. CMV serostatus was the only immune exposure information available for the cohort.

The CDR3, cysteine through phenylalanine, is 15 amino acids long. Just CDR3 DNA is preserved here, 45 bases in frame from base 1. Germline trimming: 0 bases from V, 8 bases from J; junction bases outside gene matches: 4. The germline V gene provides CDR1 MNHEY and CDR2 SVGAGI. This clone was seen a handful of times. What antigen it recognizes has not been identified. Within one base of it there is no much larger clone, and no base qualities were kept. The cohort comprised around 700 healthy bone marrow donors. All cohort members were sampled while nominally healthy, although unrecorded immune exposures were likely present. The donor tested CMV seronegative, placing the donor among the 300 to 450 seronegative members of the cohort. A peripheral blood sample was provided by each donor, and peripheral blood mononuclear cells were used for TCR beta sequencing. The Qiagen DNeasy Blood Extraction Kit was used to extract genomic DNA from the blood cell samples.

Receptor amplification or capture employed the immunoSEQ multiplex PCR assay. A mixture of 60 forward primers for TCR Vbeta segments and 13 reverse primers for TCR Jbeta segments was used in the multiplex PCR. The CDR3 region of rearranged TCR beta genes was amplified from genomic DNA with a multiplex PCR assay. The Illumina HiSeq System was used to sequence the amplified TCR beta libraries as 87-base-pair reads. For the original study's pipeline: Across the 500 to 700 repertoires, a later analysis counted roughly 77 million unique TCR beta chains, 9.5 million to 12 million of which were shared by at least two donors. To remove PCR and sequencing errors, raw reads were error-corrected and collapsed into unique sequences using a nearest-neighbor algorithm that merged closely related sequences. Alignment of CDR3 sequences to IMGT reference sequences was used to assign V, D and J gene segments. For a sequence to be retained, a match of at least six nucleotides was required to both a V gene segment and a J gene segment. Rearrangements were called productive when the CDR3 lacked stop codons and stayed in frame with V and J; all others were non-productive. Following IMGT convention, CDR3 was defined as the stretch from the second conserved V-encoded cysteine up to the conserved J-encoded phenylalanine. In an earlier analysis of more than 550 of the donors, sequences lacking an unambiguous match to a single V gene segment were excluded. In an earlier analysis of a few hundred of the donors, V segments were called functional above 56.7% productive rearrangements and were called segregating when the between-donor standard deviation exceeded 5%. A statistical classification framework was developed to diagnose cytomegalovirus status using the catalog of TCR beta chain sequences. In a later analysis, TCR nucleotide sequences were compared against IMGT/GENE-DB human TR gene sequences so that V and J genes could be assigned. In a later analysis, CDR3 sequences and most-parsimonious VDJ recombination scenarios were assigned using the TCRdist pipeline. In a later analysis, every TCR beta chain was defined by the combination of its CDR3 amino acid sequence and its V-gene family, and reads without a unique V-gene family were dropped. To address suspected cross-contamination and a sequencing artifact, a later analysis removed approximately 600 highly shared, low-generation-probability nucleotide sequences. In a later analysis, a clonal expansion index for each public chain was calculated from normalized within-repertoire ranks of inferred template counts. In a later analysis, generation probabilities were computed with a VDJ recombination model fitted to out-of-frame rearrangements, and the resulting probabilities were checked against IGoR. A later analysis scored TCR-TCR, TCR-HLA and TCR-CMV co-occurrence with hypergeometric tests, applying a repertoire-size bias correction to TCR pairs. A later analysis estimated false discovery rates by permuting HLA or CMV assignments 20 times. In a later analysis, co-occurring TCRs were grouped using DBSCAN, with TCRdist sequence similarity added in when clustering inside HLA-allele-positive subsets. Repertoires with fewer than 30,000 or more than 120,000 public chains, plus five repertoires with anomalous nucleotide sharing, were excluded from co-occurrence clustering. Sourced from immuneACCESS, this table was stored by TCRdb with only in-frame sequences that have V and J called. A share of the clones is absent; for the studies checked, an unresolved V gene accounts for under half, and the remainder has no known explanation. V and J calls and clone size are copied from that table; D and trimming were computed from the DNA. Recorded for this sample are more than 25,000 clones; about two thirds of them occurred a single time. The top ten hold 4% to 5.5% of the sample.

The chain is assembled from TRBV6-5 and TRBJ1-4; TRBD1 matches 9 bases in the middle. The receptor was isolated from a woman in her fifties or sixties in good health and CMV-seronegative. The sample consisted of PBMCs. Here the CDR3 is given as CASSYSGTGREKLFF. The nucleotide sequence is given as TGTGCCAGCAGTTACTCAGGGACAGGGAGGGAAAAACTGTTTTTT.